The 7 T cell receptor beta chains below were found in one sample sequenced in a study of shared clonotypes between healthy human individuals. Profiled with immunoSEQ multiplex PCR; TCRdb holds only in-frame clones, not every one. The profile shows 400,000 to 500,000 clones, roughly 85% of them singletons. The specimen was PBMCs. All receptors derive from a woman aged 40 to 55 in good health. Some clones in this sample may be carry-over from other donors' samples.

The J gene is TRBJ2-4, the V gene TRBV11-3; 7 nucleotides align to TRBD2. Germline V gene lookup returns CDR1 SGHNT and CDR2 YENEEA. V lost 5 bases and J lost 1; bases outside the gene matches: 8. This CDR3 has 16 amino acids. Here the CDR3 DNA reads TGTGCCAGCAGCCCCTGGGGGGGAGAGGCCAAAAACATTCAGTACTTC. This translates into CASSPWGGEAKNIQYF.

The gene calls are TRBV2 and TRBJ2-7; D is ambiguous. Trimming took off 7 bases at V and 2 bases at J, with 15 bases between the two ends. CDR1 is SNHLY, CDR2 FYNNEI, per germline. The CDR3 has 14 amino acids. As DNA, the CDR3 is TGTGCCAGCAAACCGGGCCTAATAGCCTACGAGCAGTACTTC. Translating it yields CASKPGLIAYEQYF.

The CDR3 loop reads CASSYTTGPWYGYTF. Here the CDR3 DNA reads TGTGCCAGCAGTTACACGACGGGACCGTGGTATGGCTACACCTTC. The rearrangement links TRBV6-5 to TRBJ1-2; perhaps TRBD1 as D (5 bases). Germline V gives CDR1 MNHEY, CDR2 SVGAGI. The V end was cut by 2 bases, the J end by 5 bases, with 15 bases between. The CDR3 has 15 amino acids.

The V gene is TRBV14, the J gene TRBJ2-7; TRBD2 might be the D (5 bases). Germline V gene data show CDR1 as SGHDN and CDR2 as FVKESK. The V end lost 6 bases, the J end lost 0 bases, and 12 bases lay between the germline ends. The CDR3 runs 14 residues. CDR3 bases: TGTGCCAGCAGAAGCGGTGAGAGCTCCTACGAGCAGTACTTC. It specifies CASRSGESSYEQYF. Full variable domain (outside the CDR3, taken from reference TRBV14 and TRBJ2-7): EAGVTQFPSHSVIEKGQTVTLRCDPISGHDNLYWYRRVMGKEIKFLLHFVKESKQDESGMPNNRFLAERTGGTYSTLKVQPAELEDSGVYFCASRSGESSYEQYFGPGTRLTVT.

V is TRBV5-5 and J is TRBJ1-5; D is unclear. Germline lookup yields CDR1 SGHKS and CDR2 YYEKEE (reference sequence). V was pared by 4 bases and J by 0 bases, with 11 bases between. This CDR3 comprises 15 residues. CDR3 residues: CASSSTPNSNQPQHF. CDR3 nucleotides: TGTGCCAGCAGCAGTACACCGAATAGCAATCAGCCCCAGCATTTT.

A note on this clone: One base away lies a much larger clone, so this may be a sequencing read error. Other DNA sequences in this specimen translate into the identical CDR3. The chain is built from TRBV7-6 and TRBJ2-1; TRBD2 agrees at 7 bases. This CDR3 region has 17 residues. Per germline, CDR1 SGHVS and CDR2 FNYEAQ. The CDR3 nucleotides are TGCGCCAGCAGCTTAGCCTCTATGGGCGGGGGCTACAATGAGCAGTTCTTC. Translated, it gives CASSLASMGGGYNEQFF.

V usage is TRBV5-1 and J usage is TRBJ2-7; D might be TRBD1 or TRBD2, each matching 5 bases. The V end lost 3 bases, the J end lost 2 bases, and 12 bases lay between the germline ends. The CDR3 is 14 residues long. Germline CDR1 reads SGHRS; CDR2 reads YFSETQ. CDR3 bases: TGCGCCAGCAGCTACCGGGACGGGACCTACGAGCAGTACTTC. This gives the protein CASSYRDGTYEQYF.